Below, 22 T cell receptor beta chains from the same sample are listed, as sequenced in a study of CD8 T cells in Susac syndrome (dated by TCRdb to the late 2010s). The method behind the library was the immunoSEQ multiplex PCR assay. RNA was extracted using the RNeasy kit, and about 0.5 to 1 ug of the RNA was reverse transcribed with random hexamers. TCRdb handled the public reads itself, with Q25 trimming in fastp and clone calling in MiXCR, and kept productive beta chains. Each CDR3 protein gets just one entry, which takes the most common genes and DNA from the rows behind it. Present in this sample are over 200,000 distinct CDR3 sequences, 95% of which were seen just once. The biggest ten clones account for about 0.08% of the sample. Sequenced input: CD4+ T cells from PBMCs. All receptors come from a human donor with multiple sclerosis.

The chain combines TRBV29-1 with TRBJ1-1, with 7 nucleotides matching TRBD1. The CDR3 has 13 residues. Germline CDR1 and CDR2: SQVTM and ANQGSEA. The ends lost 6 bases at V and 4 bases at J; junction bases unmatched: 8. CDR3 in amino acids: CSVREGAGTEAFF. CDR3 nucleotide sequence: TGCAGCGTCCGTGAGGGGGCTGGCACTGAAGCTTTCTTT.

The chain uses TRBV6-6 and TRBJ1-5; TRBD1 aligns across 11 bases. V dropped 2 bases and J dropped 5; count of bases not matched to a gene: 5. This CDR3 has 16 residues. The germline V gene has CDR1 MNHNY and CDR2 SVGAGI (reference sequence). The CDR3 protein is CASSYRDRGGDQPQHF. The DNA of the CDR3 is TGTGCCAGCAGTTACCGGGACAGGGGGGGAGATCAGCCCCAGCATTTT.

V gene TRBV16 combines with J gene TRBJ1-5; 7 positions match TRBD1. Unmatched junction bases numbered 4, after V lost 5 bases and J lost 0 bases. The CDR3 is made up of 15 amino acids. Germline lookup yields CDR1 KGHSY and CDR2 FQNENV. CDR3 coding DNA: TGTGCCAGCAGCTTGACAGGGACTAGCAATCAGCCCCAGCATTTT. Its translation: CASSLTGTSNQPQHF. Together with reference TRBV16 and TRBJ1-5, the CDR3 gives the full variable domain: GEEVAQTPKHLVRGEGQKAKLYCAPIKGHSYVFWYQQVLKNEFKFLISFQNENVFDETGMPKERFSAKCLPNSPCSLEIQATKLEDSAVYFCASSLTGTSNQPQHFGDGTRLSIL.

The genes are TRBV29-1 and TRBJ2-1, with 7 positions matching TRBD2. With V trimmed by 4 bases and J by 7 bases, 10 bases remained unmatched. Germline V gives CDR1 SQVTM, CDR2 ANQGSEA. This CDR3 contains 14 residues. Here the CDR3 reads CSVAQAGVFNEQFF. CDR3 sequence (DNA): TGCAGCGTTGCCCAGGCGGGGGTGTTTAATGAGCAGTTCTTC.

V gene TRBV20-1 combines with J gene TRBJ1-1; tentative D call: TRBD1 (5 bases). V was shortened by 0 bases and J by 4 bases, with 15 bases between the two germline ends. Germline V lookup: CDR1 DFQATT, CDR2 SNEGSKA (reference sequence). The CDR3 is 15 residues long. The CDR3 loop reads CSARDVARDSTEAFF. CDR3 DNA sequence: TGCAGTGCTAGAGATGTTGCCAGGGATAGCACTGAAGCTTTCTTT.

This clonotype has only one observation. The rearrangement uses TRBV9 and TRBJ1-2, with TRBD1 identical over 9 bases. V shed 0 bases and J 3 bases; nucleotides not matched to a gene: 6. The CDR3 loop spans 16 amino acids. Germline-derived CDR1 and CDR2 are SGDLS and YYNGEE. The CDR3 coding sequence is TGTGCCAGCAGCGTAGAGGGACAGGGCACTCACTATGGCTACACCTTC. It is translated as CASSVEGQGTHYGYTF.

Here the CDR3 DNA reads TGTGCCAGCAGCCAACAGTCAGGCCTAACTAATGAAAAACTGTTTTTT. It yields the protein CASSQQSGLTNEKLFF. This chain joins TRBV14 and TRBJ1-4; no clear D. CDR1 is SGHDN and CDR2 is FVKESK in the germline V gene. The CDR3 is 16 amino acids. V lost 2 bases to trimming and J lost 1 base, with 11 bases between them.

The chain combines TRBV29-1 with TRBJ2-3; no reliable D call. This CDR3 comprises 12 residues. With 4 bases removed from V and 2 bases from J, the gap between germline ends came to 7 bases. The V gene's germline CDR1 is SQVTM and CDR2 ANQGSEA. The CDR3 reads CSVVKNTDTQYF. CDR3 DNA sequence: TGCAGCGTTGTGAAGAACACAGATACGCAGTATTTT.

This clonotype appeared a single time. V and J are TRBV7-8 and TRBJ1-6; 8 nucleotides match TRBD1. This CDR3 is built from 16 residues. The ends lost 5 bases at V and 6 bases at J; junction bases unmatched: 9. Germline V gives CDR1 SGHVS, CDR2 FQNEAQ. CDR3 nucleotides: TGTGCCAGCAGCCCCCAGGCAGGGGGCAGTAATTCACCCCTCCACTTT. It translates to CASSPQAGGSNSPLHF.

The rearrangement links TRBV7-9 to TRBJ1-2; unclear D gene. The CDR3 runs to 15 residues. Trimming took off 4 bases at V and 4 bases at J, with 16 bases between the two ends. Germline loops: CDR1 SEHNR, CDR2 FQNEAQ (reference sequence). CDR3 residues: CASSSSGGMSYGYTF. The CDR3 bases are TGTGCCAGCAGCTCGAGCGGAGGGATGTCCTATGGCTACACCTTC.

This chain links TRBV27 with TRBJ1-6; D remains ambiguous. Germline-derived CDR1 and CDR2 are MNHEY and SMNVEV (reference sequence). V lost 6 bases and J 7 bases, leaving 16 bases between the germline ends. The CDR3 extends over 15 amino acids. The chain's CDR3 is CASRTAPVGNSPLHF. The CDR3 DNA is TGTGCCAGCAGGACTGCTCCGGTGGGGAATTCACCCCTCCACTTT.

This clonotype was picked up one time. The V call is TRBV15, the J call TRBJ1-2; a weak D match, TRBD1 (5 bases). From germline, CDR1 is LNHNV and CDR2 YYDKDF (reference sequence). Trimming left V 6 bases short and J 6 bases short, with 20 bases between. The CDR3 length is 15 residues. The CDR3 DNA sequence: TGTGCCACCAGTCGAACCGGGACCCTCTGGAATGGCTACACCTTC. This sequence encodes CATSRTGTLWNGYTF.

This clonotype appeared a single time. J is TRBJ2-7 and V is TRBV13; weak D call: TRBD2 (6 bases). The CDR3 consists of 17 residues. V lost 2 bases and J 3 bases, leaving 20 bases between the germline ends. From germline, CDR1 is PRHDT and CDR2 FYEKMQ (reference sequence). The CDR3 DNA reads TGTGCCAGCAGCTTACGGTTCGGGACTCCCTCGTTCTACGAGCAGTACTTC. As protein: CASSLRFGTPSFYEQYF.

The V and J genes are TRBV12-3 or TRBV12-4 and TRBJ1-2; D is uncertain. The germline V and J ends were trimmed by 4 bases and 9 bases, with 12 bases remaining between them. The CDR3 consists of 12 residues. This CDR3 is CASSSPETRYTF. The CDR3 region has the DNA TGTGCCAGCAGTTCGCCTGAAACGCGCTACACCTTC.

The V and J genes are TRBV30 and TRBJ1-4; D remains ambiguous. V lost 5 bases and J lost 8, with 18 bases in between. Germline assignment: CDR1 GTSNPN and CDR2 SVGIG (reference sequence). The CDR3 covers 14 residues. In nucleotides, the CDR3 is TGTGCCTGGGGGCGCAATGGTGTGTCGGAAAAACTGTTTTTT. Residues: CAWGRNGVSEKLFF.

The chain links TRBV9 to TRBJ2-7; D not resolved. The V gene's germline CDR1 is SGDLS and CDR2 YYNGEE. CDR3 size: 12 residues. Trimming took 1 base from V and 5 from J, leaving 7 bases between them. In DNA form, the CDR3 reads TGTGCCAGCAGCGTAAAAGACCACGAGCAGTACGTC. Its translation: CASSVKDHEQYV.

The chain is built from TRBV30 and TRBJ2-5; 8 bases map to TRBD1. Per germline, CDR1 GTSNPN and CDR2 SVGIG (reference sequence). This CDR3 has 13 amino acids. V was pared by 5 bases and J by 5 bases, with 7 bases of the junction left unmatched. The CDR3 reads CAWGQGVGETQYF. DNA of the CDR3: TGTGCCTGGGGACAGGGTGTAGGGGAGACCCAGTACTTC.

This clonotype was seen once. V is TRBV10-2 and J is TRBJ2-3, with 16 bases aligning to TRBD2. Trimming removed 4 bases from V and 1 base from J; junction bases left unmatched: 11. The CDR3 runs 20 residues. Germline V gene lookup returns CDR1 WSHSY and CDR2 SAAADI. CDR3 in amino acids: CASSALPGLAGGRGTDTQYF. CDR3 bases: TGCGCCAGCAGTGCTCTTCCGGGACTAGCGGGGGGGCGAGGCACAGATACGCAGTATTTT.

J is TRBJ1-4 and V is TRBV29-1; possible D gene TRBD1, 5 bases. The V gene's germline CDR1 is SQVTM and CDR2 ANQGSEA. Trimming stripped 0 bases from V and 7 bases from J, with 12 bases between. The CDR3 contains 14 residues. The CDR3 DNA reads as TGCAGCGTTGAAGATCTGGGACGCGGTGAAAAACTGTTTTTT. Encoded protein: CSVEDLGRGEKLFF.

This clonotype was observed a few times. The chain couples TRBV27 to TRBJ2-3; tentatively, D is TRBD1 (6 bases). The germline gives CDR1 MNHEY, CDR2 SMNVEV (reference sequence). Between the trimmed V and J ends, which lost 8 bases and 1 base, there was a span of 16 bases. The CDR3 covers 15 residues. DNA for the CDR3: TGTGCCAGCTCGCGTGGGGGCCGGGGCACAGATACGCAGTATTTT. This codes for CASSRGGRGTDTQYF.

This clonotype occurred once. The J gene is TRBJ1-2, the V gene TRBV6-6; no definite D call. V was shortened by 2 bases and J by 4 bases, with 8 bases between the two germline ends. The CDR3 runs to 13 residues. Germline V gene data show CDR1 as MNHNY and CDR2 as SVGAGI (reference sequence). CDR3 DNA: TGTGCCAGCAGTTACGGGTCGAGCTATGGCTACACCTTC. Protein product: CASSYGSSYGYTF.

The chain recombines TRBV30 with TRBJ1-1; maybe TRBD1 (5 bases). From germline, CDR1 is GTSNPN and CDR2 SVGIG (reference sequence). The CDR3 is 15 residues long. The germline V and J ends were trimmed by 0 bases and 6 bases, with 17 bases remaining between them. The CDR3 loop is CAWSVLHRSGSEAFF. The CDR3 nucleotides are TGTGCCTGGAGTGTACTCCACAGGTCGGGGTCTGAAGCTTTCTTT.